The 20 T cell receptor beta chains below were found in one sample sequenced in a study of CD8 T cells in Susac syndrome. cDNA came from roughly 0.47 to 1 ug RNA primed by random hexamers. Using its own MiXCR run on the immunoSEQ multiplex PCR reads, TCRdb lists one record per CDR3 protein. The sample has under 95,000 distinct CDR3 sequences; 90% to 95% are singletons. Sample: CD4+ T cells from PBMCs. These receptors were collected from a human donor with Susac syndrome.

V usage is TRBV7-9 and J usage is TRBJ1-2, with a possible D match to TRBD1 (5 bases). Trimming took 3 bases from V and 11 from J, leaving 13 bases between them. Per germline, CDR1 SEHNR and CDR2 FQNEAQ (reference sequence). There are 12 residues in the CDR3. CDR3 sequence (DNA): TGTGCCAGCAGCTTCGGGACTCCCCAGTACACCTTC. Its translation is CASSFGTPQYTF.

This chain uses TRBV7-2 with TRBJ2-1, with 12 bases aligning to TRBD2. This CDR3 is 14 amino acids long. V dropped 6 bases and J dropped 10; count of bases not matched to a gene: 7. From germline, CDR1 is SGHTA and CDR2 FQGNSA. CDR3 sequence (DNA): TGTGCCAGCAGATCCGGACTAGCGGGGAGCGAGCAGTTCTTC. It translates to CASRSGLAGSEQFF.

The CDR3 loop reads CASSISAGGQPQHF. As DNA, the CDR3 is TGTGCCAGCAGTATCTCGGCAGGGGGTCAGCCCCAGCATTTT. The V gene is TRBV28, the J gene TRBJ1-5; 7 bases align to TRBD1. CDR1 is MDHEN and CDR2 is SYDVKM in the germline V gene. Losses at the gene ends were 5 bases for V and 6 bases for J; bases not matched to a gene: 7. The CDR3 runs 14 residues.

The rearrangement joins TRBV4-3 to TRBJ2-1, with TRBD1 matching over 7 bases. The CDR3 has 17 residues. Germline V CDR1 and CDR2: LGHNA, YSLEER. V trimming: 5 bases; J trimming: 5 bases; junction bases outside the gene matches: 15. As DNA, the CDR3 is TGCGCCAGCAGCTTACACCCCACCGGGACAGAGAACAATGAGCAGTTCTTC. Protein product: CASSLHPTGTENNEQFF.

The chain couples TRBV18 to TRBJ2-7; no clear D. Germline CDR1 is KGHSH and CDR2 is LQKENI. CDR3 length equals 14 residues. The germline V and J ends were trimmed by 5 bases and 5 bases, with 16 bases remaining between them. The CDR3 spells CASSESQLSNEQYF. DNA of the CDR3: TGTGCCAGCTCAGAATCTCAGCTATCCAACGAGCAGTACTTC.

This chain joins TRBV12-3 or TRBV12-4 and TRBJ2-7; the D is unclear. Trimming shortened V by 5 bases and J by 1 base, and 6 bases separated the two germline ends. This CDR3 comprises 12 residues. The CDR3 region is CASSPGSYEQYF. The CDR3 nucleotides read TGTGCCAGCAGTCCCGGGTCCTACGAGCAGTACTTC.

CDR3 coding DNA: TGTGCCAGCAGTTTGGGACAGAGTCAAGAGCAGTACTTC. Translation gives CASSLGQSQEQYF. This sequence joins TRBV12-3 or TRBV12-4 and TRBJ2-7, with 7 bases aligning to TRBD1. With V trimmed by 3 bases and J by 7 bases, 6 bases remained unmatched. This CDR3 is built from 13 residues.

The chain recombines TRBV5-1 with TRBJ2-4; TRBD1 matches 10 bases. The J segment lost 9 bases and the V segment lost 1 base, leaving 7 bases of the junction unmatched. This CDR3 is built from 15 residues. In germline, CDR1 is SGHRS, CDR2 YFSETQ. The CDR3 DNA reads TGCGCCAGCAGCTTGCGACAGGGGGCAGAGAGCATTCAGTACTTC. Its protein is CASSLRQGAESIQYF.

V is TRBV9 and J is TRBJ1-2; D call uncertain. Germline V gives CDR1 SGDLS, CDR2 YYNGEE. CDR3 length: 15 amino acids. Between the trimmed V and J ends, which lost 4 bases and 2 bases, there was a span of 15 bases. Written as DNA, the CDR3 is TGTGCCAGCAGCTCCGGAGGGCAGCGAAACTATGGCTACACCTTC. This codes for CASSSGGQRNYGYTF.

The V and J genes are TRBV4-1 and TRBJ2-3; D possibly corresponds to TRBD1 (5 bases). The CDR3 is 15 residues long. The germline CDR1 and CDR2 sequences are MGHRA and YSYEKL. Trimming pared 5 bases from V and 3 bases from J, leaving 15 bases between. DNA for the CDR3: TGCGCCAGCAGCGAAGGGGCGATAAGGACAGATACGCAGTATTTT. This encodes CASSEGAIRTDTQYF.

The rearrangement links TRBV19 to TRBJ1-6; no clear D gene. Germline V gene sequence: CDR1 LNHDA, CDR2 SQIVND (reference sequence). The CDR3 is 13 residues long. Trimming cost V 8 bases and J 7 bases, with 12 bases left between them. CDR3 sequence: CASDPGYNSPLHF. Written as DNA, the CDR3 is TGTGCCAGTGACCCGGGCTACAATTCACCCCTCCACTTT. Together with reference TRBV19 and TRBJ1-6, the CDR3 gives the full variable domain: DGGITQSPKYLFRKEGQNVTLSCEQNLNHDAMYWYRQDPGQGLRLIYYSQIVNDFQKGDIAEGYSVSREKKESFPLTVTSAQKNPTAFYLCASDPGYNSPLHFGNGTRLTVT.

The chain links TRBV24-1 to TRBJ2-1, with D maybe TRBD2 (5 bases). The germline V and J ends were trimmed by 3 bases and 2 bases, with 10 bases remaining between them. The CDR3 runs 15 residues. Germline CDR1 reads KGHDR; CDR2 reads SFDVKD. The CDR3 region has the DNA TGTGCCACCAGTGATCCGAGCGGACCCTACAATGAGCAGTTCTTC. Translation gives CATSDPSGPYNEQFF.

The chain employs TRBV28 and TRBJ2-7; TRBD1 might be the D (6 bases). Trimming took 7 bases from V and 1 from J, leaving 8 bases between them. Per the germline V gene, CDR1 is MDHEN and CDR2 is SYDVKM. This CDR3 is built from 12 residues. CDR3 nucleotides: TGTGCCAGCAACAGGGCTTCCTACGAGCAGTACTTC. It specifies CASNRASYEQYF.

This chain connects TRBV7-3 to TRBJ2-3; D may be TRBD2 (6 bases). Germline CDR1 reads SGHTA; CDR2 reads FQGTGA. Trimming left V 5 bases short and J 3 bases short, with 21 bases between. The CDR3 is 17 amino acids. In DNA, the CDR3 is TGTGCCAGCAGCCGTACGAGGGACCCGGCGGGAACAGATACGCAGTATTTT. Translation: CASSRTRDPAGTDTQYF.

This chain connects TRBV12-3 or TRBV12-4 to TRBJ1-1; D ambiguous. This CDR3 has 13 residues. V lost 7 bases, J lost 8 bases, and 17 bases lay in between. In nucleotides, the CDR3 is TGTGCCAGCACCCAATATGGCGATATGGAAGCTTTCTTT. It encodes CASTQYGDMEAFF.

This clonotype was counted a single time. The chain couples TRBV12-3 or TRBV12-4 to TRBJ1-2, with D tentatively TRBD1 (5 bases). The CDR3 covers 14 residues. V was clipped by 5 bases and J by 5 bases, with 15 bases between them. CDR3 coding DNA: TGTGCCAGCAGTCGTCGGACAATCGCGTATGGCTACACCTTC. Its translation: CASSRRTIAYGYTF.

The chain uses TRBV11-2 and TRBJ1-4; D possibly corresponds to TRBD1 (6 bases). This CDR3 contains 16 residues. Germline V gene data show CDR1 as SGHAT and CDR2 as FQNNGV. Trimming shortened V by 1 base and J by 0 bases, and 9 bases separated the two germline ends. The CDR3 bases are TGTGCCAGCAGCTTAGCCTGGACAGCAACTAATGAAAAACTGTTTTTT. The encoded protein is CASSLAWTATNEKLFF.

The table lists this clonotype with a count of one. J is TRBJ1-2 and V is TRBV5-5, with a tentative D call TRBD1 (5 bases). V gave up 6 bases and J gave up 8 bases, with 26 bases separating them. The CDR3 loop spans 16 amino acids. Germline loops: CDR1 SGHKS, CDR2 YYEKEE (reference sequence). The CDR3 sequence is CASTPGAQRNRWGYTF. As DNA, the CDR3 is TGTGCCAGCACCCCTGGGGCCCAGAGGAACCGCTGGGGCTACACCTTC.

The chain links TRBV5-4 to TRBJ2-7; 9 bases map to TRBD2. The CDR3 loop spans 15 amino acids. The trim removed 4 bases at V and 0 bases at J, leaving 5 bases unmatched. Germline V gene data show CDR1 as SGHNT and CDR2 as YYREEE (reference sequence). For the CDR3, the DNA is TGTGCCAGCAGCGCCGCTAGCGGGGCCTCCTACGAGCAGTACTTC. Encoded protein: CASSAASGASYEQYF.

The chain carries TRBV30 and TRBJ1-4; D is unclear. The V and J ends lost 1 base and 12 bases respectively, with 12 bases between them. The CDR3 has 12 residues. CDR1 is GTSNPN and CDR2 is SVGIG in the germline V gene (reference sequence). The CDR3 loop is CAWSGVVGELFF. In DNA, the CDR3 is TGTGCCTGGAGTGGAGTCGTTGGAGAACTGTTTTTT. Complete variable domain (other parts from reference TRBV30 and TRBJ1-4): SQTIHQWPATLVQPVGSPLSLECTVEGTSNPNLYWYRQAAGRGLQLLFYSVGIGQISSEVPQNLSASRPQDRQFILSSKKLLLSDSGFYLCAWSGVVGELFFGSGTQLSVL.